This TCR beta chain was captured by sequencing in a study of identical twins. The CDR3 is made up of 13 amino acids. Per germline, CDR1 MNHEY and CDR2 SVGEGT. The V and J ends lost 7 bases and 2 bases respectively, with 12 bases between them. Every donor was a healthy Caucasian. This clonotype was found a few times. Its specificity is not known. A universal primer site was added by template switching, and unique molecular identifiers were carried by the cDNA. TCRdb independently ran MiXCR on the 5' RACE reads; one entry per CDR3 protein. Of 1.5 million to 2 million distinct CDR3 sequences in the sample, roughly 35% were seen once. General observations from the study: Fewer insertions marked abundant cord blood beta clonotypes; young adult naive trended weakly, memory not at all. Low generation probability was overrepresented in out-of-frame alpha sequences shared by twins.

The rearrangement uses TRBV6-2 or TRBV6-3 and TRBJ2-7; D perhaps matches TRBD1 (5 bases). The receptor was derived from a newborn girl in good health. Sequencing used cord blood. The CDR3: CASTKDIPYEQYF. The CDR3 DNA is TGTGCCAGCACCAAGGACATCCCCTACGAGCAGTACTTC.